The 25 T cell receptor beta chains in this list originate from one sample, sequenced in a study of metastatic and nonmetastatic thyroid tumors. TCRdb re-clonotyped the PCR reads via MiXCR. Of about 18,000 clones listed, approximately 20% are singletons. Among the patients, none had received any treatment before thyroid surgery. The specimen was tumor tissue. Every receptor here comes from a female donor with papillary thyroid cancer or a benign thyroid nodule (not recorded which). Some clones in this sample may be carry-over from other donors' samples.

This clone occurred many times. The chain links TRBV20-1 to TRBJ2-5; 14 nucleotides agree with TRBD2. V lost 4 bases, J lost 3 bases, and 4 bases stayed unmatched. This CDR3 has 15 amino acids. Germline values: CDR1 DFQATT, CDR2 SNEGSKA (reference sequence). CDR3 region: CSATRLAGGEETQYF. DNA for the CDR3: TGCAGTGCTACCCGACTAGCGGGAGGGGAAGAGACCCAGTACTTC.

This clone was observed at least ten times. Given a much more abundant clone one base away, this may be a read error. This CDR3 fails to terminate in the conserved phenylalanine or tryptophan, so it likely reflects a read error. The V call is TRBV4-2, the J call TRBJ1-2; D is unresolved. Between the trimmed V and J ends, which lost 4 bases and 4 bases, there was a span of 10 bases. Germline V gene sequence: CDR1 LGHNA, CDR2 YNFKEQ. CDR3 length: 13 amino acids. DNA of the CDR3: TGTGCCAGCAGCCTTGCCCGGACCTATGGCTACACCCTC. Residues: CASSLARTYGYTL.

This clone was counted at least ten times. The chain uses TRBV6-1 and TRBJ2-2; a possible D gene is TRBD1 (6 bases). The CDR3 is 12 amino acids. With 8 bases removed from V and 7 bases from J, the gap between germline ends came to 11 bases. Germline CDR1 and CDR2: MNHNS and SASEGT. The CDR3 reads CASRLGGGELFF. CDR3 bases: TGTGCCAGCCGCCTAGGGGGCGGGGAGCTGTTTTTT.

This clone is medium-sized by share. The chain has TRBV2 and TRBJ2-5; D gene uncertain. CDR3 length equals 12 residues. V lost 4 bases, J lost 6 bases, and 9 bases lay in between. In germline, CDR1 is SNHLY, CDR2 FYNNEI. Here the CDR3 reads CASSADVKTQYF. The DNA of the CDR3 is TGTGCCAGCAGTGCAGACGTCAAGACCCAGTACTTC.

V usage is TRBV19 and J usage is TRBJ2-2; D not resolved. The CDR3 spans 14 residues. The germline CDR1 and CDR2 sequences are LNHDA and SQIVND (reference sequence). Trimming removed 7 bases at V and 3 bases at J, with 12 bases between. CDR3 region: CASTPPWDTGELFF. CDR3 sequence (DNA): TGTGCCAGTACCCCCCCGTGGGACACCGGGGAGCTGTTTTTT.

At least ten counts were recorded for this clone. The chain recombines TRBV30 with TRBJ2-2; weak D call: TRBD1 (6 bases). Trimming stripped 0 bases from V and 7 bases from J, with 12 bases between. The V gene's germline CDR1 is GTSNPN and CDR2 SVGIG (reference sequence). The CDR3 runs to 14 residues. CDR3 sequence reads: CAWSVRQGSGELFF. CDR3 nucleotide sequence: TGTGCCTGGAGTGTAAGGCAGGGGAGCGGGGAGCTGTTTTTT.

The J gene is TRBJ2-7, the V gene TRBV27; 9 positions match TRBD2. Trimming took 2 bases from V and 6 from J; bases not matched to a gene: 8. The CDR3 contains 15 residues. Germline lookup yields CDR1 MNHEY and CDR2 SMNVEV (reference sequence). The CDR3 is CASSLAGLAGLEQYF. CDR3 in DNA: TGTGCCAGCAGTTTAGCCGGGCTAGCGGGACTCGAGCAGTACTTC.

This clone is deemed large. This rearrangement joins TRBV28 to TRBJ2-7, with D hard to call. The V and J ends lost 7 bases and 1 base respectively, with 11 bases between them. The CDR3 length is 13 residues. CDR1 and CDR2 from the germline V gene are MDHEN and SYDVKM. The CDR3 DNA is TGTGCCAGCAAGTTCCCCCGGTCCTACGAGCAGTACTTC. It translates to CASKFPRSYEQYF.

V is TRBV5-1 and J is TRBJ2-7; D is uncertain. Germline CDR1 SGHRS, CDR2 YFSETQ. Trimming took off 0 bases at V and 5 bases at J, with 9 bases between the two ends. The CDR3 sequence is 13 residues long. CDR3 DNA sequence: TGCGCCAGCAGCTTGGAGGACGGCAACGAGCAGTACTTC. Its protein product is CASSLEDGNEQYF.

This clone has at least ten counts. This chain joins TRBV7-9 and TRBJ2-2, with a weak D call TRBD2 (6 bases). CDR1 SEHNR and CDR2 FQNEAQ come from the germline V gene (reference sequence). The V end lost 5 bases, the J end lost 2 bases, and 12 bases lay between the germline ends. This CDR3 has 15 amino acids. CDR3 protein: CASSHLATNTGELFF. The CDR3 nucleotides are TGTGCCAGCAGCCACCTAGCGACTAACACCGGGGAGCTGTTTTTT. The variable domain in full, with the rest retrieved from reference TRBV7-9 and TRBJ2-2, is DTGVSQNPRHKITKRGQNVTFRCDPISEHNRLYWYRQTLGQGPEFLTYFQNEAQLEKSRLLSDRFSAERPKGSFSTLEIQRTEQGDSAMYLCASSHLATNTGELFFGEGSRLTVL.

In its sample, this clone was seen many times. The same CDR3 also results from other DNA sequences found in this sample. The CDR3 reads CSGGGEFGYTF. The CDR3 DNA reads TGCAGCGGGGGGGGGGAGTTTGGCTACACCTTC. The chain links TRBV29-1 to TRBJ1-2; a weak D match, TRBD1 (5 bases). Germline values: CDR1 SQVTM, CDR2 ANQGSEA. Trimming cost V 7 bases and J 7 bases, with 13 bases left between them. The CDR3 is 11 amino acids.

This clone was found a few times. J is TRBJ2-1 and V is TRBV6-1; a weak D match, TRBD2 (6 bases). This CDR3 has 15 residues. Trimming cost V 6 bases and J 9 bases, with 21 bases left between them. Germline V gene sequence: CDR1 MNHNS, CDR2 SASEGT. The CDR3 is CASSAERREYGEQFF. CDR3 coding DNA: TGTGCCAGCAGCGCTGAACGGCGGGAATATGGTGAGCAGTTCTTC.

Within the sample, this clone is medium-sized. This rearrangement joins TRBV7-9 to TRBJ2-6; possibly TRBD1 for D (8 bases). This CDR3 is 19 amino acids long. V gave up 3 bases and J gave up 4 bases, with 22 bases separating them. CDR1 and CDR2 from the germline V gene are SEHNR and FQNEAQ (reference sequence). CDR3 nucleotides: TGTGCCAGCAGCTTCTACGGACAGGGCGGGAGAGAAGGGGCCAACGTCCTGACTTTC. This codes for CASSFYGQGGREGANVLTF.

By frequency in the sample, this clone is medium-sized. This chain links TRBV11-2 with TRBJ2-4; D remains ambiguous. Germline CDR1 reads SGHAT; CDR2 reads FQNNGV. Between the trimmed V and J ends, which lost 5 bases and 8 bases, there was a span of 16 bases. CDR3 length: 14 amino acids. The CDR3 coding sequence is TGTGCCAGCAGCCCGGCCCAGGAAAGGGACATTCAGTACTTC. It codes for CASSPAQERDIQYF.

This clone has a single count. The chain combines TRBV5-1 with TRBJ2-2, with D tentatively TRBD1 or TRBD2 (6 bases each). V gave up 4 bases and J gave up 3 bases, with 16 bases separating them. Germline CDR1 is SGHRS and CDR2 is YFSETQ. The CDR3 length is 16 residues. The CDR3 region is CASSVVIGGDTGELFF. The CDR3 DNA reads TGCGCCAGCAGCGTGGTAATCGGGGGCGACACCGGGGAGCTGTTTTTT.

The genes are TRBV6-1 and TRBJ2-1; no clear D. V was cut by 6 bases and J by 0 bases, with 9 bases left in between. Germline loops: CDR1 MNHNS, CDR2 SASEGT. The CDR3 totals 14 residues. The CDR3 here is CASRGSFSYNEQFF. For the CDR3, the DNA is TGTGCCAGCAGAGGGTCTTTCTCCTACAATGAGCAGTTCTTC.

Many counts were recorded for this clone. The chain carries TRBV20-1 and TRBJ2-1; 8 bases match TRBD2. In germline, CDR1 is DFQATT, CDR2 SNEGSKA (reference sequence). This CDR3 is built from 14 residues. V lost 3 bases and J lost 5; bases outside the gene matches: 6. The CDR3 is CSASNSGRDNEQFF. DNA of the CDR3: TGCAGTGCTAGTAACAGCGGGAGAGACAATGAGCAGTTCTTC.

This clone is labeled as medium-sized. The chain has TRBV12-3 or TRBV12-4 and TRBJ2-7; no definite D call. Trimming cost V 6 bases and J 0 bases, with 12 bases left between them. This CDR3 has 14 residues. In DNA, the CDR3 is TGTGCCAGCAGCCCCGACCCGAGCTCCTACGAGCAGTACTTC. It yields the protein CASSPDPSSYEQYF.

CDR3 in amino acids: CASQVTGGETQYF. CDR3 nucleotide sequence: TGTGCCAGCCAAGTGACAGGGGGAGAGACCCAGTACTTC. The rearrangement joins TRBV28 to TRBJ2-5; 9 nucleotides match TRBD1. CDR3 size: 13 residues. Germline-derived CDR1 and CDR2 are MDHEN and SYDVKM. Losses at the gene ends were 8 bases for V and 4 bases for J; bases not matched to a gene: 5.

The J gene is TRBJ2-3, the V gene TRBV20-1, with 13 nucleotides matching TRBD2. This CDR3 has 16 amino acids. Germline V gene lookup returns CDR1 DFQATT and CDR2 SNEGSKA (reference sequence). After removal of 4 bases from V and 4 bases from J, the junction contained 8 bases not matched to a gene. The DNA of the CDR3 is TGCAGTGCTACCCTAGGACTAGCGGGAGTTGCAGATACGCAGTATTTT. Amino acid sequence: CSATLGLAGVADTQYF.

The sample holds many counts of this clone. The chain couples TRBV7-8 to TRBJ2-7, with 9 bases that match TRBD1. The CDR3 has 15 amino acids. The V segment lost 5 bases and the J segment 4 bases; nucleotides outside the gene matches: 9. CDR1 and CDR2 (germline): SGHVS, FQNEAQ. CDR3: CASSVDRGRGYEQYF. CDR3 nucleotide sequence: TGTGCCAGCAGCGTAGACAGGGGGAGAGGGTACGAGCAGTACTTC.

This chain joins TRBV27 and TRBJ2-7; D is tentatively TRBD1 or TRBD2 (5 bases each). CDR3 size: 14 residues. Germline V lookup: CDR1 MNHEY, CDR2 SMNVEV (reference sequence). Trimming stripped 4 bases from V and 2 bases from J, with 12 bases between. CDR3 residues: CASSSSGAAYEQYF. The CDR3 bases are TGTGCCAGCAGTTCTTCCGGGGCAGCCTACGAGCAGTACTTC.

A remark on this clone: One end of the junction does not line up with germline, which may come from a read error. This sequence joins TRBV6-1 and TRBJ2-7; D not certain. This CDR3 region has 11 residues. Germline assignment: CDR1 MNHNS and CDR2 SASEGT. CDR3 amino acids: CASSITYEQYF. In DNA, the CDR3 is TGTGCAAGCAGCATAACCTACGAGCAGTACTTC.

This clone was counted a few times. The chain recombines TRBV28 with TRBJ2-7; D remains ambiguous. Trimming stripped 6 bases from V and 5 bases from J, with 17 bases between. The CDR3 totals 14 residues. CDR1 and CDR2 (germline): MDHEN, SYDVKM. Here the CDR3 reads CASSPAAVGNEQYF. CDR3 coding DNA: TGTGCCAGCAGCCCTGCAGCCGTGGGGAACGAGCAGTACTTC.

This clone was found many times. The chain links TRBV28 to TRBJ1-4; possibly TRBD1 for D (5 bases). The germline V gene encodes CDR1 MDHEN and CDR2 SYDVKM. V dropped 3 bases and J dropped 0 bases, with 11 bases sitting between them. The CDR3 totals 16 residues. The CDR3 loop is CASSFLEGSTNEKLFF. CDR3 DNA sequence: TGTGCCAGCAGTTTCCTGGAGGGGTCAACTAATGAAAAACTGTTTTTT.